Below, 14 T cell receptor beta chains from the same sample are listed, as sequenced in a study of blood T cells in healthy people across ages. A second about 7 to 12 cycle PCR used barcoded and J-beta primers. One entry per CDR3 protein results from TCRdb running MiXCR on the 5' RACE reads. The data contain fewer than 900,000 distinct CDR3 sequences, 35% to 45% of them singletons. Sequences were obtained from blood. The receptors were sampled from a woman aged 60-75 years in good health.

This clonotype was detected only a few times. The V and J genes are TRBV6-5 and TRBJ2-5, with TRBD1 matching over 9 bases. The CDR3 runs 14 residues. Germline trimming cut 6 bases from V and 5 bases from J; bases unmatched to any gene: 7. Germline V CDR1 and CDR2: MNHEY, SVGAGI. The CDR3 DNA is TGTGCCAGCAGCTTTACAGGGGGCCATGAGACCCAGTACTTC. Its translation: CASSFTGGHETQYF.

V gene TRBV28 combines with J gene TRBJ1-4, with TRBD1 matching 10 bases. This CDR3 region has 16 residues. Germline V CDR1 and CDR2: MDHEN, SYDVKM. V trimming: 5 bases; J trimming: 7 bases; junction bases outside the gene matches: 10. The CDR3 DNA follows: TGTGCCAGCAGTAACCCCGGGACAGGGGCTCCTGAAAAACTGTTTTTT. This gives the protein CASSNPGTGAPEKLFF. Using reference TRBV28 and TRBJ1-4 for the parts outside the CDR3, the full variable domain is DVKVTQSSRYLVKRTGEKVFLECVQDMDHENMFWYRQDPGLGLRLIYFSYDVKMKEKGDIPEGYSVSREKKERFSLILESASTNQTSMYLCASSNPGTGAPEKLFFGSGTQLSVL.

In this sample, this clonotype turned up a few times. This chain uses TRBV3-1 with TRBJ2-1; TRBD2 matches 8 bases. Germline-derived CDR1 and CDR2 are LGHDT and YNNKEL (reference sequence). The CDR3 is 15 amino acids. With V trimmed by 2 bases and J by 3 bases, 3 bases remained unmatched. This CDR3 reads CASSQTAGGYNEQFF. CDR3 nucleotides: TGTGCCAGCAGCCAAACTGCGGGAGGCTACAATGAGCAGTTCTTC.

V and J are TRBV19 and TRBJ2-7, with 8 bases fitting TRBD1. Trimming removed 5 bases from V and 2 bases from J; junction bases left unmatched: 5. The CDR3 length is 14 residues. The germline V gene encodes CDR1 LNHDA and CDR2 SQIVND (reference sequence). CDR3 in DNA: TGTGCCAGTAGTCTTCAGGGGGCGGCCTACGAGCAGTACTTC. Translating it yields CASSLQGAAYEQYF.

This sequence joins TRBV20-1 and TRBJ1-5; D remains unclear. V was pared by 0 bases and J by 0 bases, with 6 bases between. CDR3 size: 14 residues. Germline V gene data show CDR1 as DFQATT and CDR2 as SNEGSKA (reference sequence). DNA for the CDR3: TGCAGTGCTAGAGATGGCGTTAGCAATCAGCCCCAGCATTTT. It yields the protein CSARDGVSNQPQHF.

This clonotype was picked up many times. The chain is built from TRBV9 and TRBJ2-1; tentative D call: TRBD1 (6 bases). Germline assignment: CDR1 SGDLS and CDR2 YYNGEE. Trimming cost V 3 bases and J 7 bases, with 11 bases left between them. The CDR3 has 13 residues. The CDR3 here is CASSGYRENEQFF. DNA of the CDR3: TGTGCCAGCAGCGGCTACAGGGAAAATGAGCAGTTCTTC.

This sequence joins TRBV5-1 and TRBJ1-3; D is unresolved. V was trimmed by 3 bases and J by 2 bases, leaving 12 bases between them. Germline CDR1 SGHRS, CDR2 YFSETQ. CDR3 length equals 15 residues. The CDR3 here is CASSSSWGTGNTIYF. The DNA for the CDR3 is TGCGCCAGCAGCTCCTCTTGGGGTACTGGAAACACCATATATTTT.

The rearrangement links TRBV20-1 to TRBJ2-7; D might be TRBD1 (6 bases). The V end was cut by 6 bases, the J end by 7 bases, with 22 bases between. Germline V CDR1 and CDR2: DFQATT, SNEGSKA (reference sequence). The CDR3 has 14 amino acids. The CDR3 nucleotides are TGCAGTGCGTTCACCGGGACACCTTACAATGAGCAGTACTTC. Amino acids: CSAFTGTPYNEQYF.

A few counts support this clonotype. J is TRBJ2-1 and V is TRBV28, with 8 bases that match TRBD2. Trimming at V came to 1 base and at J to 4 bases, leaving 3 bases not matched to a gene. Germline CDR1 MDHEN, CDR2 SYDVKM. This CDR3 contains 15 residues. The CDR3 DNA reads as TGTGCCAGCAGTTTATTTACTAGCGGATACAATGAGCAGTTCTTC. Translated, it gives CASSLFTSGYNEQFF.

This clonotype was counted between two and nine times. The CDR3 DNA is TGCGCCAGCAGCCAAGTCGAGGGGGGGAATGAGCAGTTCTTC. Its translation: CASSQVEGGNEQFF. The V and J genes are TRBV4-1 and TRBJ2-1; D is perhaps TRBD2 (7 bases). Germline CDR1 MGHRA, CDR2 YSYEKL. V gave up 1 base and J gave up 7 bases, with 11 bases separating them. This CDR3 contains 14 residues.

This clonotype was observed a handful of times. This chain joins TRBV20-1 and TRBJ2-3, with D unresolved. V was trimmed by 1 base and J by 0 bases, leaving 11 bases between them. Germline loops: CDR1 DFQATT, CDR2 SNEGSKA (reference sequence). The CDR3 is 15 amino acids. The CDR3: CSARGGTTSTDTQYF. The CDR3 nucleotides read TGCAGTGCTAGAGGCGGCACTACTAGCACAGATACGCAGTATTTT.

This sequence joins TRBV7-6 and TRBJ2-2; 7 positions agree with TRBD1. CDR1 is SGHVS and CDR2 is FNYEAQ in the germline V gene. The CDR3 is 11 amino acids. DNA for the CDR3: TGTGCTACAGGGGCCGGCGGGGAGCTGTTTTTT. Its protein product is CATGAGGELFF. The full variable domain, in which reference TRBV7-6 and TRBJ2-2 provide the parts outside the CDR3, is GAGVSQSPRYKVTKRGQDVALRCDPISGHVSLYWYRQALGQGPEFLTYFNYEAQQDKSGLPNDRFSAERPEGSISTLTIQRTEQRDSAMYRCATGAGGELFFGEGSRLTVL.

The rearrangement links TRBV5-1 to TRBJ2-1; no clear D gene. CDR3 size: 17 residues. From germline, CDR1 is SGHRS and CDR2 YFSETQ. The V end lost 0 bases, the J end lost 1 base, and 14 bases lay between the germline ends. The CDR3 DNA reads TGCGCCAGCAGCTTGGGAGTGACTGTGGGATCCTACAATGAGCAGTTCTTC. Translating it yields CASSLGVTVGSYNEQFF.

A note on this clonotype: One end of the junction does not line up with germline, which may come from a read error. The chain joins TRBV3-1 to TRBJ2-3; 12 nucleotides match TRBD2. Per germline, CDR1 LGHDT and CDR2 YNNKEL (reference sequence). CDR3 length: 16 amino acids. The CDR3 coding sequence is TGTGCCAGCAGCCAAGGACTAGCGGGGGACACAGATGCGCAGTATTTT. The encoded protein is CASSQGLAGDTDAQYF.